These 4 T cell receptor beta chains share one sample of origin, sequenced in a study of T cell responses to AZD1222 COVID-19 vaccine. The assay was immunoSEQ multiplex PCR, and TCRdb's table has in-frame clones only and misses some. Of tens of thousands of clones listed, about 86% are singletons. The sample here was peripheral blood, taken on day 0 of AZD1222 vaccination. Source of these receptors: an adult in good health.

The chain couples TRBV28 to TRBJ2-2, with a tentative D call TRBD1 (6 bases). The V gene's germline CDR1 is MDHEN and CDR2 SYDVKM. This CDR3 comprises 15 residues. The V and J ends lost 3 bases and 0 bases respectively, with 8 bases between them. The CDR3 loop is CASSFRTANTGELFF. CDR3 bases: TGTGCCAGCAGTTTCAGGACAGCGAACACCGGGGAGCTGTTTTTT. The complete variable domain, with remaining parts taken from reference TRBV28 and TRBJ2-2, reads DVKVTQSSRYLVKRTGEKVFLECVQDMDHENMFWYRQDPGLGLRLIYFSYDVKMKEKGDIPEGYSVSREKKERFSLILESASTNQTSMYLCASSFRTANTGELFFGEGSRLTVL.

Comment on this clone: The junction and the germline gene differ at one end; a read error may be behind it. CDR3 sequence reads: CASSEDRDIQPQHF. The CDR3 DNA sequence: TGTGCCAGCAGCGAAGACAGGGATATTCAGCCCCAGCATTTT. The V and J genes are TRBV2 and TRBJ1-5, with 7 bases fitting TRBD1. The CDR3 sequence is 14 residues long. Germline V lookup: CDR1 SNHLY, CDR2 FYNNEI.

The chain combines TRBV28 with TRBJ1-6; TRBD1 might be the D (6 bases). The CDR3 loop spans 16 amino acids. The germline V and J ends were trimmed by 5 bases and 8 bases, with 19 bases remaining between them. Germline V gene data show CDR1 as MDHEN and CDR2 as SYDVKM. CDR3 region: CASSPGDNGEYSPLHF. The CDR3 nucleotides read TGTGCCAGCAGTCCAGGGGACAATGGCGAATATTCACCCCTCCACTTT. Supplemented by reference TRBV28 and TRBJ1-6, the full variable domain reads DVKVTQSSRYLVKRTGEKVFLECVQDMDHENMFWYRQDPGLGLRLIYFSYDVKMKEKGDIPEGYSVSREKKERFSLILESASTNQTSMYLCASSPGDNGEYSPLHFGNGTRLTVT.

The chain has TRBV25-1 and TRBJ2-2; no reliable D call. Germline V gene sequence: CDR1 MGHDK, CDR2 SYGVNS. V was pared by 4 bases and J by 4 bases, with 4 bases between. The CDR3 covers 12 residues. This CDR3 reads CASSVLTGELFF. In DNA form, the CDR3 reads TGTGCCAGCAGTGTTCTCACCGGGGAGCTGTTTTTT.